This TCR beta chain comes out of a study of human T cells and chemical hapten exposure. Study at large: Slight volume differences across pooled libraries mainly accounted for varying per-sample TCR yields.

Unique molecular identifiers were linked by the library to individual cDNA molecules. In the source study's methods: Samples held a median of approximately 96,000 TCRs, range about 23,224–690,600. TCRdb passed the 5' RACE reads through MiXCR, listing each CDR3 protein once. The V and J calls come from TCRdb's annotation, not from the publication. Of 110,000 to 150,000 distinct CDR3 sequences listed, roughly 4% are singletons. Concerning this clonotype itself: Its antigen is not identified.

The V gene lost 3 bases and the J gene lost 2 bases, with 10 bases spanning the gap. The germline gives CDR1 LGHDT, CDR2 YNNKEL (reference sequence). The CDR3 totals 14 residues. Points from the study as a whole: Sensitization with DPC brought no change to TCRs above 1 in 1000 in frequency.

Total RNA was extracted from unfractionated whole blood. V and J are TRBV3-1 and TRBJ1-2; D call uncertain. The clonotype was recovered from a female donor in good health. The CDR3 region is CASSHLRGNYGYTF. The CDR3 DNA reads as TGTGCCAGCAGCCATTTAAGAGGAAACTATGGCTACACCTTC.